This TCR beta chain was recorded in a study of blood T cells in healthy people across ages. Total RNA, at least 5 micrograms per sample, came from PBMCs. Next came a second PCR, run for roughly 6 to 11 cycles, which used a sample-barcoded 5' primer along with a J-beta primer mix. Each CDR3 protein is one row after TCRdb ran MiXCR on the 5' RACE reads. The table has about 670,000 distinct CDR3 sequences, approximately 52% seen once. A few counts support this clonotype. The CDR3 contains 14 residues. From germline, CDR1 is SGHRS and CDR2 YFSETQ. V lost 3 bases and J 1 base, leaving 10 bases between the germline ends.

This clonotype was sampled from a woman aged 80 or older in good health. The chain is built from TRBV5-1 and TRBJ2-5; D ambiguous. Specimen: blood. CDR3 nucleotide sequence: TGCGCCAGCAGCTCGGGTCGGATCCAAGAGACCCAGTACTTC. Its protein is CASSSGRIQETQYF. Variable domain in full (rest from reference TRBV5-1 and TRBJ2-5): KAGVTQTPRYLIKTRGQQVTLSCSPISGHRSVSWYQQTPGQGLQFLFEYFSETQRNKGNFPGRFSGRQFSNSRSEMNVSTLELGDSALYLCASSSGRIQETQYFGPGTRLLVL.